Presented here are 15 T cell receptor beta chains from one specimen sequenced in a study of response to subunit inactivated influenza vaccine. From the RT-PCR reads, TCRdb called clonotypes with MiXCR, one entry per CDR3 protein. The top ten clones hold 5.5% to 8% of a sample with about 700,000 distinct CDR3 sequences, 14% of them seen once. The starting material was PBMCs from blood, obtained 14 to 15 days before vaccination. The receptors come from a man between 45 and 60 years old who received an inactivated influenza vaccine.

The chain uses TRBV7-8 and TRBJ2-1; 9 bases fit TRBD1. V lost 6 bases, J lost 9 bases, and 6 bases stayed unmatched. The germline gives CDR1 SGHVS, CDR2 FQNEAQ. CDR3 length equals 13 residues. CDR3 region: CASSGTGFTEQFF. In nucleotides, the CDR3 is TGTGCCAGCAGTGGGACAGGGTTTACTGAGCAGTTCTTC.

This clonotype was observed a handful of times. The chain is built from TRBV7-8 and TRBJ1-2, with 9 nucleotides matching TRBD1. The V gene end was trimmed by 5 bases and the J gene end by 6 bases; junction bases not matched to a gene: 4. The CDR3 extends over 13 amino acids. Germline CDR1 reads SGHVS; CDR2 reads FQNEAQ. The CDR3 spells CASSHRDRDGYTF. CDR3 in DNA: TGTGCCAGCAGCCACCGGGACAGGGATGGCTACACCTTC.

The CDR3 nucleotides read TGTGCCACCAGTGACGGACAATATAGCAATCAGCCCCAGCATTTT. It specifies CATSDGQYSNQPQHF. V gene TRBV24-1 combines with J gene TRBJ1-5, with D perhaps matching TRBD1 (5 bases). The ends were cut back, 4 bases at V and 0 bases at J, with 9 bases in the middle. This CDR3 is built from 15 residues. CDR1 and CDR2 (germline): KGHDR, SFDVKD.

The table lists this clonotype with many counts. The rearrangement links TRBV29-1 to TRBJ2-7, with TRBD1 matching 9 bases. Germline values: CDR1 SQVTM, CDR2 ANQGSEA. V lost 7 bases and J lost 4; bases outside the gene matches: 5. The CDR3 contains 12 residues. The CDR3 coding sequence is TGCAGCGCCGGGACAGGGCGTTACGAGCAGTACTTC. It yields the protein CSAGTGRYEQYF.

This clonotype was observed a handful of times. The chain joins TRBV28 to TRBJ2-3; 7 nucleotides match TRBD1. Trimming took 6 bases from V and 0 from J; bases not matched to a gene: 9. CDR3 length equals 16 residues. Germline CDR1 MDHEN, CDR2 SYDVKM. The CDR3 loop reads CASSFAGGTSTDTQYF. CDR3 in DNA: TGTGCCAGCAGCTTTGCAGGGGGAACTAGCACAGATACGCAGTATTTT. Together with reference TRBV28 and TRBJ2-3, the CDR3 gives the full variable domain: DVKVTQSSRYLVKRTGEKVFLECVQDMDHENMFWYRQDPGLGLRLIYFSYDVKMKEKGDIPEGYSVSREKKERFSLILESASTNQTSMYLCASSFAGGTSTDTQYFGPGTRLTVL.

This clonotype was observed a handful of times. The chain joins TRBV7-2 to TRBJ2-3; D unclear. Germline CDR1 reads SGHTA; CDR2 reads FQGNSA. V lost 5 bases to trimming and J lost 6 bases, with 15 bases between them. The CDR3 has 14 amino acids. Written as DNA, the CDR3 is TGTGCCAGCAGCAATAGACGCCTCTCCGATACGCAGTATTTT. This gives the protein CASSNRRLSDTQYF.

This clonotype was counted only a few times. The CDR3 DNA reads TGTGCCAGCAGTTTGCCGGCGGGTGAGGGCTACACCTTC. Its translation is CASSLPAGEGYTF. This chain connects TRBV28 to TRBJ1-2; D call uncertain. The CDR3 is 13 amino acids. V was shortened by 3 bases and J by 8 bases, with 13 bases between the two germline ends. Germline assignment: CDR1 MDHEN and CDR2 SYDVKM.

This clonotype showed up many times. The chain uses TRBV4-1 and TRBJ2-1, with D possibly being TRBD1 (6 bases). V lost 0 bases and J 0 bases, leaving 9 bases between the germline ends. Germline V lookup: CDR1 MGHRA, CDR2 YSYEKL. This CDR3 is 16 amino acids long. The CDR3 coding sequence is TGCGCCAGCAGCCAAGATCCGGACAGCTCCTACAATGAGCAGTTCTTC. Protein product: CASSQDPDSSYNEQFF.

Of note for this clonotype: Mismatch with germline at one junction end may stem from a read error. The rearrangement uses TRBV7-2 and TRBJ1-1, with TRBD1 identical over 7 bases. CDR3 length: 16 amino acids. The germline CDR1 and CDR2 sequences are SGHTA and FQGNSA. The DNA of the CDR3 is TGTGCCAGCAGCTCAAGACAGGGTGGGATGAAGACTGAAGCTTTCTTT. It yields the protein CASSSRQGGMKTEAFF.

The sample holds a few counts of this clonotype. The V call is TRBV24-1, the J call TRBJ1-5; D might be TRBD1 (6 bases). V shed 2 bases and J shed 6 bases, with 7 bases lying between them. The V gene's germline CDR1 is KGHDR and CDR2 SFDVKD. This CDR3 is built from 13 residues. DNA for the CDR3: TGTGCCACCAGTGATTCAGGGGTTCAGCCCCAGCATTTT. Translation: CATSDSGVQPQHF.

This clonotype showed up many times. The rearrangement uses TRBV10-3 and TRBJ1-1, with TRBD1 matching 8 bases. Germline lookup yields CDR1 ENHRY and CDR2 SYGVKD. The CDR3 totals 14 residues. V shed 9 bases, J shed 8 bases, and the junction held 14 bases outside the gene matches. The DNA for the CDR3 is TGTGCCATTTCTTTCCGGGACAGGCCGAGAGAAGCTTTCTTT. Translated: CAISFRDRPREAFF.

The CDR3 sequence is CSVPRAVGSYNEQFF. CDR3 bases: TGCAGCGTCCCTAGGGCGGTCGGCTCCTACAATGAGCAGTTCTTC. The V and J genes are TRBV29-1 and TRBJ2-1; D is undetermined. The CDR3 contains 15 residues. V was cut by 6 bases and J by 0 bases, with 15 bases left in between. CDR1 and CDR2 (germline): SQVTM, ANQGSEA.

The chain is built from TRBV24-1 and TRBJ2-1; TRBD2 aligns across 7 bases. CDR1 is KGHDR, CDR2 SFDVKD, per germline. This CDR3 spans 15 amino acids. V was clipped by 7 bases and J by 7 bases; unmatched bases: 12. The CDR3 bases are TGTGCCACCAGCCCCGGGCTGTTGGGGGGGAATGAGCAGTTCTTC. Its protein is CATSPGLLGGNEQFF.

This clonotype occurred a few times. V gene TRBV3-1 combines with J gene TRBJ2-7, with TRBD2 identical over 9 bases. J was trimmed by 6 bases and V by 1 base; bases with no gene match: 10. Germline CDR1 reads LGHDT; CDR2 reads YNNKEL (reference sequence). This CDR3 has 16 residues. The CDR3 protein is CASSQAASGAYREQYF. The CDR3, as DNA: TGTGCCAGCAGCCAAGCGGCTAGCGGGGCTTACCGCGAGCAGTACTTC.

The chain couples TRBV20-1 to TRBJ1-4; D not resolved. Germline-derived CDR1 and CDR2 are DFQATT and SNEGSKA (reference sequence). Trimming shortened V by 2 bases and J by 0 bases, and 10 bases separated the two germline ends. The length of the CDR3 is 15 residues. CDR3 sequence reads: CSARKDGATNEKLFF. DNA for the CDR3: TGCAGTGCTAGAAAGGACGGCGCAACTAATGAAAAACTGTTTTTT.